This passage covers 15 T cell receptor beta chains from one sample sequenced in a study of OX40 agonist ivuxolimab in advanced cancers. Libraries were built with the immunoSEQ multiplex PCR assay. TCRdb's version of the immuneACCESS table is confined to in-frame rearrangements and falls short of the full clone set. An unresolved V gene accounts for under half of the shortfall where checked; the remainder is of unknown origin. The sample table lists roughly 70,000 clones, 84% of them with a count of one. In total, the top ten clones hold over 2% of the sample. Specimen: CD4+ or CD8+ T cells sorted from blood, collected in a trial of the OX40 agonist ivuxolimab. Every receptor here comes from an adult with an advanced solid tumor such as melanoma, head and neck, liver or kidney cancer.

The V and J genes are TRBV12-5 and TRBJ1-1, with unresolved D. This CDR3 is 13 amino acids long. The V gene's germline CDR1 is LGHNT and CDR2 FRNRAP. Trimming cost V 2 bases and J 6 bases, with 10 bases left between them. The CDR3 bases are TGTGCTAGTGGTTTGTTGTCCAGGTCTGAAGCTTTCTTT. Protein product: CASGLLSRSEAFF.

The chain links TRBV6-6 to TRBJ1-2, with no clear D. CDR3 length: 14 amino acids. V lost 0 bases to trimming and J lost 7 bases, with 12 bases between them. CDR1 is MNHNY, CDR2 SVGAGI, per germline (reference sequence). The DNA of the CDR3 is TGTGCCAGCAGTTACTCTCGTACGGAGAGTGGCTACACCTTC. Protein sequence: CASSYSRTESGYTF.

The CDR3 coding sequence is TGTGCCAGCAGGATACCGGGACAGGAGACTTTCTTT. Amino acids: CASRIPGQETFF. This sequence joins TRBV28 and TRBJ1-1, with 8 bases identical to TRBD1. Germline-derived CDR1 and CDR2 are MDHEN and SYDVKM. The trim removed 6 bases at V and 12 bases at J, leaving 9 bases unmatched. The CDR3 is 12 amino acids.

The rearrangement uses TRBV25-1 and TRBJ1-4; D is perhaps TRBD1 (5 bases). CDR1 MGHDK and CDR2 SYGVNS come from the germline V gene. CDR3 length: 12 amino acids. V was pared by 7 bases and J by 7 bases, with 10 bases between. The CDR3 spells CASNQGREKLFF. CDR3 sequence (DNA): TGTGCCAGCAACCAGGGTCGTGAAAAACTGTTTTTT. The variable domain in full, completed from reference TRBV25-1 and TRBJ1-4, reads EADIYQTPRYLVIGTGKKITLECSQTMGHDKMYWYQQDPGMELHLIHYSYGVNSTEKGDLSSESTVSRIRTEHFPLTLESARPSHTSQYLCASNQGREKLFFGSGTQLSVL.

A single count supports this clone. CDR3 nucleotides: TGTGCCAGCAGCCCGGGGGGGACTGAAGCTTTCTTT. This translates into CASSPGGTEAFF. The gene calls are TRBV11-2 and TRBJ1-1; perhaps TRBD1 as D (5 bases). Germline V gene lookup returns CDR1 SGHAT and CDR2 FQNNGV. The CDR3 covers 12 residues. V was clipped by 5 bases and J by 5 bases, with 9 bases between them.

The chain uses TRBV11-3 and TRBJ1-1; no clear D. V lost 2 bases and J lost 1, with 11 bases in between. The CDR3 covers 15 residues. Per the germline V gene, CDR1 is SGHNT and CDR2 is YENEEA. The CDR3 reads CASSLSGRSNTEAFF. CDR3 coding DNA: TGTGCCAGCAGCTTAAGTGGGAGGTCGAACACTGAAGCTTTCTTT.

The rearrangement joins TRBV18 to TRBJ1-1, with 7 bases that match TRBD1. CDR1 is KGHSH and CDR2 is LQKENI in the germline V gene. This CDR3 region has 15 residues. The J segment lost 0 bases and the V segment lost 3 bases, leaving 4 bases of the junction unmatched. The CDR3 DNA reads TGTGCCAGCTCACCTCAGGGGGAGATGAACACTGAAGCTTTCTTT. Translation: CASSPQGEMNTEAFF.

The CDR3 region has the DNA TGTGCCAGCAGGGGGACATGGGGTGCCGGGGAGCTGTTTTTT. Protein product: CASRGTWGAGELFF. V gene TRBV2 combines with J gene TRBJ2-2, with TRBD1 as a possible D gene (6 bases). This CDR3 comprises 14 residues. Germline V CDR1 and CDR2: SNHLY, FYNNEI. Trimming took off 6 bases at V and 6 bases at J, with 14 bases between the two ends. The variable domain in full, with the rest retrieved from reference TRBV2 and TRBJ2-2, is EPEVTQTPSHQVTQMGQEVILRCVPISNHLYFYWYRQILGQKVEFLVSFYNNEISEKSEIFDDQFSVERPDGSNFTLKIRSTKLEDSAMYFCASRGTWGAGELFFGEGSRLTVL.

The V call is TRBV6-6, the J call TRBJ2-3; 10 nucleotides line up with TRBD1. CDR3 length equals 15 residues. With V trimmed by 0 bases and J by 5 bases, 2 bases remained unmatched. Germline CDR1 and CDR2: MNHNY and SVGAGI (reference sequence). CDR3 sequence: CASSYSGDRGDTQYF. The CDR3 DNA is TGTGCCAGCAGTTACTCAGGGGACAGGGGAGATACGCAGTATTTT.

The chain joins TRBV14 to TRBJ2-3; D call uncertain. V was shortened by 3 bases and J by 2 bases, with 12 bases between the two germline ends. The germline V gene has CDR1 SGHDN and CDR2 FVKESK. The CDR3 length is 15 residues. Written as DNA, the CDR3 is TGTGCCAGCAGCCAGTTAGACCCTTTCACAGATACGCAGTATTTT. This translates into CASSQLDPFTDTQYF.

The chain joins TRBV6-5 to TRBJ1-1, with D possibly matching TRBD1 (5 bases). The germline V gene has CDR1 MNHEY and CDR2 SVGAGI. The CDR3 has 15 amino acids. The V end lost 6 bases, the J end lost 1 base, and 15 bases lay between the germline ends. This chain's CDR3 is CASRPLRGRNTEAFF. CDR3 coding DNA: TGTGCCAGCAGGCCCTTGAGGGGAAGGAACACTGAAGCTTTCTTT.

The chain is built from TRBV5-4 and TRBJ1-2; D might be TRBD1 (5 bases). The CDR3 covers 13 residues. V was trimmed by 1 base and J by 5 bases, leaving 9 bases between them. Germline CDR1 and CDR2: SGHNT and YYREEE (reference sequence). The CDR3 DNA sequence: TGTGCCAGCAGCTTGTACGCAGGGTATGGCTACACCTTC. Protein product: CASSLYAGYGYTF.

The rearrangement links TRBV18 to TRBJ2-2; 7 nucleotides agree with TRBD1. Trimming took 6 bases from V and 3 from J; bases not matched to a gene: 10. Germline loops: CDR1 KGHSH, CDR2 LQKENI. This CDR3 has 16 residues. The CDR3 DNA reads TGTGCCAGCTCGCCCGGGACAGCTTCCGACACCGGGGAGCTGTTTTTT. This gives the protein CASSPGTASDTGELFF.

The chain uses TRBV7-9 and TRBJ1-6, with TRBD1 matching over 9 bases. Trimming cost V 7 bases and J 6 bases; bases outside gene matches: 10. From germline, CDR1 is SEHNR and CDR2 FQNEAQ (reference sequence). This CDR3 comprises 16 residues. The CDR3 reads CASTRTGGDPNSPLHF. The CDR3 DNA is TGTGCCAGCACCCGAACAGGGGGCGATCCTAATTCACCCCTCCACTTT. Full variable domain (missing parts from reference TRBV7-9 and TRBJ1-6): DTGVSQNPRHKITKRGQNVTFRCDPISEHNRLYWYRQTLGQGPEFLTYFQNEAQLEKSRLLSDRFSAERPKGSFSTLEIQRTEQGDSAMYLCASTRTGGDPNSPLHFGNGTRLTVT.

The chain links TRBV7-6 to TRBJ2-6; 7 nucleotides align to TRBD1. Per the germline V gene, CDR1 is SGHVS and CDR2 is FNYEAQ. CDR3 length: 20 residues. The V gene end was trimmed by 1 base and the J gene end by 0 bases; junction bases not matched to a gene: 12. CDR3 bases: TGTGCCAGCAGCTTAGAGGGGCAAGACAGGGCCGACTCTGGGGCCAACGTCCTGACTTTC. Its protein product is CASSLEGQDRADSGANVLTF. The full variable domain, in which reference TRBV7-6 and TRBJ2-6 provide the parts outside the CDR3, is GAGVSQSPRYKVTKRGQDVALRCDPISGHVSLYWYRQALGQGPEFLTYFNYEAQQDKSGLPNDRFSAERPEGSISTLTIQRTEQRDSAMYRCASSLEGQDRADSGANVLTFGAGSRLTVL.